These 21 T cell receptor beta chains came from one sample sequenced in a study of beta chain features in type 1 diabetes. Of the isolated RNA, all was reverse transcribed, and so the sequenced material was expressed TCRB transcripts. Only in-frame clones appear in the TCRdb table, and some are missing; sequencing was by immunoSEQ multiplex PCR. The table includes roughly 150,000 clones, approximately 10% detected once. Sample: central memory CD4+ T cells from blood. These receptors were obtained from a man aged 18 to 30 in good health.

The chain has TRBV7-2 and TRBJ2-7; 9 nucleotides agree with TRBD2. Trimming cost V 5 bases and J 2 bases; bases outside gene matches: 13. CDR3 length: 17 amino acids. Germline assignment: CDR1 SGHTA and CDR2 FQGNSA. The CDR3 reads CASSVLLAGTRTYEQYF. CDR3 in DNA: TGTGCCAGCAGCGTTTTGCTAGCGGGGACAAGGACCTACGAGCAGTACTTC. The variable domain in full, completed from reference TRBV7-2 and TRBJ2-7, reads GAGVSQSPSNKVTEKGKDVELRCDPISGHTALYWYRQSLGQGLEFLIYFQGNSAPDKSGLPSDRFSAERTGGSVSTLTIQRTQQEDSAVYLCASSVLLAGTRTYEQYFGPGTRLTVT.

The sample holds a few counts of this clone. The chain uses TRBV19 and TRBJ2-7, with 7 bases matching TRBD1. J gave up 2 bases and V 1 base, and 5 bases lay outside the gene matches. The length of the CDR3 is 15 residues. The germline CDR1 and CDR2 sequences are LNHDA and SQIVND (reference sequence). DNA for the CDR3: TGTGCCAGTAGTATAGGGGGACAGCGAACCTACGAGCAGTACTTC. It yields the protein CASSIGGQRTYEQYF. The full variable domain, completed using reference TRBV19 and TRBJ2-7, is DGGITQSPKYLFRKEGQNVTLSCEQNLNHDAMYWYRQDPGQGLRLIYYSQIVNDFQKGDIAEGYSVSREKKESFPLTVTSAQKNPTAFYLCASSIGGQRTYEQYFGPGTRLTVT.

This clone was picked up a small number of times. The chain carries TRBV29-1 and TRBJ1-1; TRBD1 matches 8 bases. The junction had 3 bases not matched to a gene; V was cut back by 5 bases and J by 1 base. The CDR3 sequence is 13 residues long. Germline CDR1 reads SQVTM; CDR2 reads ANQGSEA. CDR3 DNA sequence: TGCAGCGTTTGGACAGGGAAGAACACTGAAGCTTTCTTT. Translation gives CSVWTGKNTEAFF.

This chain connects TRBV7-2 to TRBJ2-3; D may correspond to TRBD1 or TRBD2 (5 bases each). CDR3 length: 15 amino acids. Trimming removed 3 bases at V and 8 bases at J, with 18 bases between. CDR1 and CDR2 (germline): SGHTA, FQGNSA. The CDR3 is CASSFTTLGVATQYF. Written as DNA, the CDR3 is TGTGCCAGCAGCTTCACAACACTAGGGGTGGCTACGCAGTATTTT.

Concerning this clone: Sequence at one end of the junction differs from germline and may be a read error. The V gene is TRBV10-3, the J gene TRBJ1-5; the match to TRBD1 covers 7 bases. Germline lookup yields CDR1 ENHRY and CDR2 SYGVKD. The CDR3 runs to 14 residues. The CDR3 loop is CASSSEQGRQPQHF. The CDR3 DNA reads as TGTGCCAGCAGTTCAGAACAGGGGCGGCAGCCCCAGCATTTT.

This clone was picked up a small number of times. The rearrangement links TRBV20-1 to TRBJ1-2, with a possible D match to TRBD1 (6 bases). The germline V and J ends were trimmed by 5 bases and 6 bases, with 10 bases remaining between them. CDR3 length: 11 residues. Germline loops: CDR1 DFQATT, CDR2 SNEGSKA (reference sequence). The CDR3 region has the DNA TGCAGTGCTGTCACAGGGAATGGCTACACCTTC. Amino acid sequence: CSAVTGNGYTF.

This clone was seen a few times. The chain links TRBV11-2 to TRBJ2-3; 10 nucleotides line up with TRBD2. The CDR3 runs 17 residues. V shed 1 base and J 3 bases; nucleotides not matched to a gene: 7. The germline V gene encodes CDR1 SGHAT and CDR2 FQNNGV. CDR3 nucleotide sequence: TGTGCCAGCAGCTTAGTAGGCTCTAGCGGGGGAACAGATACGCAGTATTTT. This translates into CASSLVGSSGGTDTQYF. Using reference TRBV11-2 and TRBJ2-3 for the parts outside the CDR3, the full variable domain is EAGVAQSPRYKIIEKRQSVAFWCNPISGHATLYWYQQILGQGPKLLIQFQNNGVVDDSQLPKDRFSAERLKGVDSTLKIQPAKLEDSAVYLCASSLVGSSGGTDTQYFGPGTRLTVL.

The chain employs TRBV11-2 and TRBJ2-1; D is ambiguous. V lost 0 bases, J lost 4 bases, and 7 bases lay in between. This CDR3 contains 14 residues. Germline CDR1 SGHAT, CDR2 FQNNGV. CDR3: CASSLEGSYNEQFF. The CDR3 coding sequence is TGTGCCAGCAGCTTAGAGGGCAGTTACAATGAGCAGTTCTTC.

The chain recombines TRBV5-1 with TRBJ2-1, with 8 positions matching TRBD2. V shed 4 bases, J shed 0 bases, and the junction held 3 bases outside the gene matches. The germline V gene has CDR1 SGHRS and CDR2 YFSETQ. The CDR3 contains 15 residues. CDR3 amino acids: CASSRSGSSYNEQFF. The CDR3, as DNA: TGCGCCAGCAGCCGAAGCGGGAGCTCCTACAATGAGCAGTTCTTC.

The chain joins TRBV2 to TRBJ2-1, with TRBD2 matching over 10 bases. CDR3 size: 15 residues. CDR1 is SNHLY, CDR2 FYNNEI, per germline. After removal of 8 bases from V and 2 bases from J, the junction contained 6 bases not matched to a gene. The CDR3 DNA follows: TGTGCCAGCGGAGCCGGGACTAGCGCCTACAATGAGCAGTTCTTC. Protein: CASGAGTSAYNEQFF.

The V and J genes are TRBV7-9 and TRBJ2-5, with a possible D match to TRBD1 (6 bases). Germline V gene sequence: CDR1 SEHNR, CDR2 FQNEAQ (reference sequence). Trimming removed 5 bases from V and 7 bases from J, with 23 bases in between. The CDR3 has 16 amino acids. CDR3 sequence reads: CASSLDTTQGLGTQYF. The CDR3 DNA reads TGTGCCAGCAGCCTTGATACTACCCAGGGGCTTGGGACCCAGTACTTC.

The CDR3 region has the DNA TGCAGTGTCCCGGGACACAATGAGCAGTTCTTC. It codes for CSVPGHNEQFF. The chain has TRBV20-1 and TRBJ2-1, with D tentatively TRBD1 or TRBD2 (5 bases each). CDR3 size: 11 residues. CDR1 is DFQATT and CDR2 is SNEGSKA in the germline V gene (reference sequence). Trimming removed 7 bases at V and 5 bases at J, with 9 bases between.

The rearrangement joins TRBV10-3 to TRBJ1-1; 7 nucleotides align to TRBD1. The CDR3 runs to 13 residues. V shed 5 bases and J 5 bases; nucleotides not matched to a gene: 5. Germline loops: CDR1 ENHRY, CDR2 SYGVKD. The CDR3 nucleotides are TGTGCCATCAGTCGACAGGGCGAGACTGAAGCTTTCTTT. This sequence encodes CAISRQGETEAFF.

This clone was counted a few times. This chain connects TRBV7-9 to TRBJ2-1; 7 positions agree with TRBD2. The CDR3 totals 15 residues. Unmatched junction bases numbered 11, after V lost 2 bases and J lost 10 bases. From germline, CDR1 is SEHNR and CDR2 FQNEAQ (reference sequence). CDR3 in amino acids: CASSLRMGGPGEQFF. The CDR3 bases are TGTGCCAGCAGCTTAAGGATGGGAGGGCCCGGGGAGCAGTTCTTC.

This chain links TRBV29-1 with TRBJ1-1; D may be TRBD1 (5 bases). The CDR3 runs 15 residues. The V end lost 6 bases, the J end lost 4 bases, and 21 bases lay between the germline ends. Germline-derived CDR1 and CDR2 are SQVTM and ANQGSEA. The CDR3 loop reads CSVGRGGGGGTEAFF. For the CDR3, the DNA is TGCAGCGTCGGTAGGGGTGGCGGGGGAGGCACTGAAGCTTTCTTT. The full variable domain, its missing parts supplied by reference TRBV29-1 and TRBJ1-1, is SAVISQKPSRDICQRGTSLTIQCQVDSQVTMMFWYRQQPGQSLTLIATANQGSEATYESGFVIDKFPISRPNLTFSTLTVSNMSPEDSSIYLCSVGRGGGGGTEAFFGQGTRLTVV.

This clone was observed a handful of times. The chain recombines TRBV7-6 with TRBJ2-6; unclear D gene. CDR3 size: 16 residues. Deletions cut 1 base from V and 0 bases from J, with 7 bases between. Germline V lookup: CDR1 SGHVS, CDR2 FNYEAQ. The CDR3 DNA follows: TGTGCCAGCAGCTTAGAAGTTAGCTCTGGGGCCAACGTCCTGACTTTC. This gives the protein CASSLEVSSGANVLTF. The full variable domain, completed using reference TRBV7-6 and TRBJ2-6, is GAGVSQSPRYKVTKRGQDVALRCDPISGHVSLYWYRQALGQGPEFLTYFNYEAQQDKSGLPNDRFSAERPEGSISTLTIQRTEQRDSAMYRCASSLEVSSGANVLTFGAGSRLTVL.

This clone was picked up a small number of times. The rearrangement uses TRBV5-1 and TRBJ2-1; 8 bases agree with TRBD1. Trimming cost V 5 bases and J 7 bases; bases outside gene matches: 11. This CDR3 contains 15 residues. Germline V gene lookup returns CDR1 SGHRS and CDR2 YFSETQ. CDR3 amino acids: CASSSRPQGDNEQFF. The CDR3 bases are TGCGCCAGCAGTTCGAGGCCACAGGGGGATAATGAGCAGTTCTTC. Drawing the rest from reference TRBV5-1 and TRBJ2-1, the complete variable domain is KAGVTQTPRYLIKTRGQQVTLSCSPISGHRSVSWYQQTPGQGLQFLFEYFSETQRNKGNFPGRFSGRQFSNSRSEMNVSTLELGDSALYLCASSSRPQGDNEQFFGPGTRLTVL.

This clone appeared a few times. Additional DNA sequences in this sample encode the identical CDR3. V gene TRBV9 combines with J gene TRBJ1-2; D is possibly TRBD1 (6 bases). The CDR3 totals 14 residues. From germline, CDR1 is SGDLS and CDR2 YYNGEE. Trimming took 0 bases from V and 4 from J, leaving 10 bases between them. The chain's CDR3 is CASSVDTGSYGYTF. CDR3 DNA: TGTGCCAGCAGCGTAGATACAGGGTCCTATGGCTACACCTTC. The variable domain in full, with the rest retrieved from reference TRBV9 and TRBJ1-2, is DSGVTQTPKHLITATGQRVTLRCSPRSGDLSVYWYQQSLDQGLQFLIQYYNGEERAKGNILERFSAQQFPDLHSELNLSSLELGDSALYFCASSVDTGSYGYTFGSGTRLTVV.

The chain uses TRBV5-1 and TRBJ2-7; 11 positions agree with TRBD1. The CDR3 totals 14 residues. The germline CDR1 and CDR2 sequences are SGHRS and YFSETQ. The V segment lost 4 bases and the J segment 5 bases; nucleotides outside the gene matches: 5. The CDR3 spells CASSVRDRGNEQYF. The CDR3 DNA sequence: TGCGCCAGCAGCGTCCGGGACAGGGGGAACGAGCAGTACTTC.

This clone was detected ten times or more. The V gene is TRBV10-3, the J gene TRBJ2-7, with 11 bases matching TRBD2. CDR1 is ENHRY, CDR2 SYGVKD, per germline. This CDR3 is built from 13 residues. The trim removed 9 bases at V and 3 bases at J, leaving 4 bases unmatched. The CDR3, as DNA: TGTGCCATTGGGACTAGCGGTAACTACGAGCAGTACTTC. This sequence encodes CAIGTSGNYEQYF.

The V and J genes are TRBV19 and TRBJ2-5; TRBD2 aligns across 10 bases. Germline loops: CDR1 LNHDA, CDR2 SQIVND (reference sequence). This CDR3 has 15 amino acids. The V gene end was trimmed by 2 bases and the J gene end by 5 bases; junction bases not matched to a gene: 5. The CDR3 here is CASSIRAGGQETQYF. CDR3 nucleotides: TGTGCCAGTAGTATAAGAGCGGGGGGGCAGGAGACCCAGTACTTC.